This T cell receptor beta chain was recorded in a study of shared clonotypes between healthy human individuals. Study details: The study used three CD4 naive, three CD4 memory, two CD8 naive and one CD8 memory plate per donor.

Only CD45RO-negative cells positively selected for CCR7 counted as naive CD8 cells, so terminally differentiated effector memory CD45RA+ cells were excluded. Profiled with immunoSEQ multiplex PCR; TCRdb holds only in-frame clones, not every one. Seen here are about 2 million clones, approximately 95% observed once, and the top ten hold 0.9% to 1.3%. The CDR3 totals 12 residues. Germline CDR1 is MNHNS and CDR2 is SASEGT. V was pared by 4 bases and J by 4 bases, with 5 bases between. Findings and caveats of the study: Non-shared clonotypes displayed generation probabilities falling below those of clonotypes present in all four donors. Owing to a small donor count, the genetic and exposure-history diversity represented was limited.

To note about this clone: Its antigen is still unknown.

The chain uses TRBV6-1 and TRBJ1-5; the D is unclear. The sequence was obtained from a man between 18 and 35 years old in good health. Sequencing used naive CD8+ T cells sorted from blood. As DNA, the CDR3 is TGTGCCAGCAGTGGTTATAATCAGCCCCAGCATTTT. Encoded protein: CASSGYNQPQHF.